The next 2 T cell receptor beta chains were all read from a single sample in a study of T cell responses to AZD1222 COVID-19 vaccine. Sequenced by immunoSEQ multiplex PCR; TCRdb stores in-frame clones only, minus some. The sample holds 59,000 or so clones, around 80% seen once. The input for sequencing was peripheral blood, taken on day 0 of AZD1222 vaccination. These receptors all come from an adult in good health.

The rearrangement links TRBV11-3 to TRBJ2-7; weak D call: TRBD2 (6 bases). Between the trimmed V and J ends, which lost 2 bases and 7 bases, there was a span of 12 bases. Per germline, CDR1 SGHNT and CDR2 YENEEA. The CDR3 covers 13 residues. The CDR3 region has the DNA TGTGCCAGCAGCTTAAATTGGCGGGGAGAGCAGTACTTC. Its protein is CASSLNWRGEQYF.

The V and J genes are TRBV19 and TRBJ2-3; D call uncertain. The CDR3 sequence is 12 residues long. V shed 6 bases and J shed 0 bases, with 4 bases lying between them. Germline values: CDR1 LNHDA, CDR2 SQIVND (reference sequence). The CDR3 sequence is CASSGSTDTQYF. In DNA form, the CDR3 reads TGTGCCAGTAGCGGGAGCACAGATACGCAGTATTTT.